These 20 T cell receptor beta chains were sequenced from one sample in a study of cytotoxic CD8 clonotypes in ibrutinib-treated CLL. Measured with immunoSEQ multiplex PCR; TCRdb has only the in-frame clones, and not every one. The table lists approximately 280,000 clones, about 72% of them singletons. This specimen was PBMCs, taken at disease progression, from a patient treated with ibrutinib. These receptors all come from a human donor with chronic lymphocytic leukemia.

This chain joins TRBV4-1 and TRBJ2-5, with 9 bases that match TRBD2. CDR3 size: 17 residues. In germline, CDR1 is MGHRA, CDR2 YSYEKL. V lost 1 base and J lost 0; bases outside the gene matches: 6. The CDR3 spells CASSQGLSGGNQETQYF. The CDR3 DNA reads TGCGCCAGCAGCCAAGGTTTGAGCGGGGGGAACCAAGAGACCCAGTACTTC.

This clone was recorded only once. The V gene is TRBV5-4, the J gene TRBJ2-1; D gene unclear. Germline CDR1 is SGHNT and CDR2 is YYREEE (reference sequence). The CDR3 has 11 residues. Trimming cost V 4 bases and J 9 bases, with 8 bases left between them. For the CDR3, the DNA is TGTGCCAGCAGCGTGACTGGTGAGCAGTTCTTC. It yields the protein CASSVTGEQFF.

The chain joins TRBV29-1 to TRBJ2-7, with D unresolved. The CDR3 has 14 residues. The V end was cut by 1 base, the J end by 0 bases, with 10 bases between. Germline V gene lookup returns CDR1 SQVTM and CDR2 ANQGSEA. CDR3 in amino acids: CSVEGSESSYEQYF. In nucleotides, the CDR3 is TGCAGCGTTGAAGGGAGCGAGAGCTCCTACGAGCAGTACTTC.

The chain has TRBV6-6 and TRBJ2-5; the D gene is possibly TRBD1 (6 bases). The V end lost 2 bases, the J end lost 2 bases, and 12 bases lay between the germline ends. This CDR3 comprises 15 residues. Germline loops: CDR1 MNHNY, CDR2 SVGAGI (reference sequence). CDR3 in amino acids: CASSYPGARQETQYF. The CDR3 DNA is TGTGCCAGCAGTTACCCAGGGGCGAGGCAAGAGACCCAGTACTTC.

This chain uses TRBV7-6 with TRBJ2-7; TRBD2 agrees at 7 bases. The junction had 5 bases not matched to a gene; V was cut back by 2 bases and J by 4 bases. CDR3 size: 14 residues. Germline V gene data show CDR1 as SGHVS and CDR2 as FNYEAQ. The CDR3 loop reads CASSLKASGYEQYF. The CDR3 DNA follows: TGTGCCAGCAGCTTAAAGGCTAGCGGTTACGAGCAGTACTTC.

The chain uses TRBV9 and TRBJ2-7; 8 nucleotides line up with TRBD1. CDR1 and CDR2 from the germline V gene are SGDLS and YYNGEE. CDR3 size: 14 residues. The junction had 3 bases not matched to a gene; V was cut back by 3 bases and J by 1 base. The CDR3 spells CASSATGVSYEQYF. The CDR3 bases are TGTGCCAGCAGCGCGACAGGGGTTTCCTACGAGCAGTACTTC.

The chain links TRBV15 to TRBJ2-7; TRBD2 is a possible D gene (6 bases). Trimming stripped 0 bases from V and 2 bases from J, with 17 bases between. Germline CDR1 is LNHNV and CDR2 is YYDKDF (reference sequence). The CDR3 has 17 amino acids. CDR3 nucleotides: TGTGCCACCAGCAGAGATCGCGAACTAGCAGTTCCCTACGAGCAGTACTTC. Its protein product is CATSRDRELAVPYEQYF.

V and J are TRBV5-4 and TRBJ2-1; D is unresolved. V lost 0 bases and J 4 bases, leaving 8 bases between the germline ends. Germline loops: CDR1 SGHNT, CDR2 YYREEE (reference sequence). This CDR3 has 14 residues. DNA for the CDR3: TGTGCCAGCAGCTTGGATCGGTATTACAATGAGCAGTTCTTC. Protein sequence: CASSLDRYYNEQFF.

V usage is TRBV6-1 and J usage is TRBJ2-7; 8 bases align to TRBD2. The V gene end was trimmed by 2 bases and the J gene end by 2 bases; junction bases not matched to a gene: 5. The CDR3 extends over 15 amino acids. From germline, CDR1 is MNHNS and CDR2 SASEGT. This CDR3 reads CASSERGTSPYEQYF. CDR3 coding DNA: TGTGCCAGCAGTGAAAGGGGGACTAGTCCCTACGAGCAGTACTTC.

As DNA, the CDR3 is TGTGCCACCTCTCGGGGCGAGCAGTACTTC. Encoded protein: CATSRGEQYF. This chain connects TRBV28 to TRBJ2-7; D possibly corresponds to TRBD2 (5 bases). The CDR3 contains 10 residues. Deletions cut 10 bases from V and 6 bases from J, with 10 bases between. Germline CDR1 and CDR2: MDHEN and SYDVKM.

This clone was counted between two and nine times. The chain employs TRBV14 and TRBJ1-6; D possibly corresponds to TRBD1 (5 bases). The V end lost 8 bases, the J end lost 7 bases, and 15 bases lay between the germline ends. This CDR3 spans 14 amino acids. CDR1 SGHDN and CDR2 FVKESK come from the germline V gene. The CDR3 coding sequence is TGTGCCAGCTCGACTGTAGAGGGGAATTCACCCCTCCACTTT. Protein product: CASSTVEGNSPLHF.

This chain joins TRBV9 and TRBJ2-4; D is uncertain. The CDR3 extends over 14 amino acids. Looked up from germline, CDR1 is SGDLS and CDR2 is YYNGEE. V lost 0 bases to trimming and J lost 2 bases, with 6 bases between them. CDR3 residues: CASSVDETKNIQYF. The CDR3 DNA sequence: TGTGCCAGCAGCGTAGATGAAACCAAAAACATTCAGTACTTC.

This clone was seen a single time. The sample has other DNA sequences that encode this CDR3 too. The CDR3: CASSPTGGTDTQYF. CDR3 nucleotides: TGTGCCAGCAGCCCAACGGGAGGCACAGATACGCAGTATTTT. The V call is TRBV7-3, the J call TRBJ2-3; D might be TRBD2 (6 bases). Trimming shortened V by 5 bases and J by 1 base, and 10 bases separated the two germline ends. The CDR3 has 14 amino acids. The germline gives CDR1 SGHTA, CDR2 FQGTGA.

The rearrangement links TRBV5-4 to TRBJ2-5; the D gene could be TRBD1 or TRBD2 (6 bases each). This CDR3 is 14 amino acids long. CDR1 SGHNT and CDR2 YYREEE come from the germline V gene (reference sequence). V shed 0 bases and J shed 5 bases, with 11 bases lying between them. The chain's CDR3 is CASSLGGAVETQYF. In nucleotides, the CDR3 is TGTGCCAGCAGCTTGGGGGGGGCTGTGGAGACCCAGTACTTC.

The rearrangement links TRBV18 to TRBJ2-3, with 8 nucleotides matching TRBD1. V shed 6 bases and J 4 bases; nucleotides not matched to a gene: 3. The CDR3 loop spans 13 amino acids. CDR1 KGHSH and CDR2 LQKENI come from the germline V gene. The CDR3 region has the DNA TGTGCCAGCTCCAGGGGGCGTGCAGATACGCAGTATTTT. Protein sequence: CASSRGRADTQYF.

The V call is TRBV6-6, the J call TRBJ2-5; D may be TRBD1 (6 bases). CDR1 and CDR2 (germline): MNHNY, SVGAGI (reference sequence). V lost 7 bases, J lost 2 bases, and 14 bases lay in between. The CDR3 has 14 residues. The CDR3: CASNNSRGQETQYF. DNA for the CDR3: TGTGCCAGCAATAATAGCAGGGGACAAGAGACCCAGTACTTC.

The V and J genes are TRBV7-2 and TRBJ1-1, with D unclear. With 5 bases removed from V and 2 bases from J, the gap between germline ends came to 9 bases. This CDR3 has 13 residues. The germline V gene encodes CDR1 SGHTA and CDR2 FQGNSA. As DNA, the CDR3 is TGTGCCAGCAGCCCCTCTTTAAACACTGAAGCTTTCTTT. Translating it yields CASSPSLNTEAFF.

V usage is TRBV7-8 and J usage is TRBJ1-1; 10 bases map to TRBD1. CDR1 is SGHVS and CDR2 is FQNEAQ in the germline V gene. The trim removed 4 bases at V and 4 bases at J, leaving 6 bases unmatched. The CDR3 totals 15 residues. In DNA, the CDR3 is TGTGCCAGCAGCTCCGGGACAGGGGTTAGCACTGAAGCTTTCTTT. It specifies CASSSGTGVSTEAFF.

V and J are TRBV28 and TRBJ2-7; possible D gene TRBD2, 5 bases. Between the trimmed V and J ends, which lost 5 bases and 2 bases, there was a span of 10 bases. The germline V gene has CDR1 MDHEN and CDR2 SYDVKM. The CDR3 is 13 residues long. The CDR3 coding sequence is TGTGCCAGCAGTCAGACTATCCCCTACGAGCAGTACTTC. Its protein is CASSQTIPYEQYF.

This CDR3 is CASRQGSYEQYF. DNA for the CDR3: TGTGCCAGTAGACAGGGTTCCTACGAGCAGTACTTC. V gene TRBV28 combines with J gene TRBJ2-7; 7 bases align to TRBD1. Germline CDR1 is MDHEN and CDR2 is SYDVKM. The V segment lost 9 bases and the J segment 1 base; nucleotides outside the gene matches: 3. This CDR3 region has 12 residues.